This T cell receptor beta chain came from a study of blood T cell repertoires in COVID-19. In the original workflow: Cell counts per sample came from amplifying reference gene primers. Sequenced by immunoSEQ multiplex PCR; TCRdb stores in-frame clones only, minus some. V and J calls and clone size follow that table, whereas D and trimming were derived from the DNA. The sample contains 150,000 to 160,000 clones, 85% to 90% of which appear only once. The ends lost 4 bases at V and 3 bases at J; junction bases unmatched: 7. Germline loops: CDR1 SGHDT, CDR2 YYEEEE. The CDR3 contains 15 residues. What was sequenced was peripheral blood. The chain carries TRBV5-6 and TRBJ2-7, with 10 bases identical to TRBD1. This receptor was obtained from a woman in her forties with acute or convalescent COVID-19. CDR3 nucleotide sequence: TGTGCCAGCAGCGGGGGGACAGGGGCAAACTACGAGCAGTACTTC. It yields the protein CASSGGTGANYEQYF.